Below, 29 T cell receptor beta chains from the same sample are listed, as sequenced in a study of prognosis after radiotherapy for stage I lung cancer. Genomic DNA yielded TCR beta CDR3, amplified by two-round multiplex PCR. First-round PCR used primers specific to each TRBV and TRBJ gene. TCRdb ran MiXCR on the multiplex PCR reads and lists one entry per CDR3 protein. The table records about 32,000 distinct CDR3 sequences, over 40% of them present only once. The sample consisted of PBMCs, taken before or after stereotactic body radiation therapy (not recorded which). The source of these receptors is a donor over 45 with non-small cell lung cancer.

About this clonotype itself: One base separates it from a far larger clone, so it is likely a read error. This chain connects TRBV6-4 to TRBJ1-2; weak D call: TRBD1 (5 bases). There are 15 residues in the CDR3. Germline V lookup: CDR1 MRHNA, CDR2 SNTAGT. Trimming took 2 bases from V and 9 from J, leaving 19 bases between them. CDR3: CASSDRANSGNCYTF. The CDR3 DNA is TGTGCCAGCAGTGACAGGGCGAATTCAGGGAATTGCTACACCTTC.

This sequence joins TRBV20-1 and TRBJ2-1, with D uncertain. V lost 1 base and J lost 8, with 15 bases in between. This CDR3 is 14 amino acids long. The V gene's germline CDR1 is DFQATT and CDR2 SNEGSKA (reference sequence). The CDR3 here is CSARAMVAGDEQFF. The CDR3 DNA reads TGCAGTGCTAGAGCCATGGTAGCTGGGGATGAGCAGTTCTTC.

This clonotype came up many times. This chain links TRBV29-1 with TRBJ2-2, with TRBD1 identical over 8 bases. V lost 6 bases, J lost 0 bases, and 3 bases stayed unmatched. CDR3 size: 14 residues. Germline CDR1 and CDR2: SQVTM and ANQGSEA. CDR3 sequence: CSVEDRANTGELFF. The CDR3 DNA sequence: TGCAGCGTCGAGGACAGGGCGAACACCGGGGAGCTGTTTTTT.

This clonotype was seen only once. Germline and junction disagree at one end, which may indicate a read error. The rearrangement uses TRBV6-2 or TRBV6-3 and TRBJ2-7; 10 bases align to TRBD1. This CDR3 contains 16 residues. Germline-derived CDR1 and CDR2 are MNHEY and SVGEGT. The CDR3 DNA sequence: TGTGCCAGCAGCAAAGCCTGGACAGGGGGTACTTACGAGCAGTGCTTC. Amino acid sequence: CASSKAWTGGTYEQCF.

At least ten counts were recorded for this clonotype. This chain links TRBV28 with TRBJ2-1; no clear D gene. The CDR3 covers 12 residues. In germline, CDR1 is MDHEN, CDR2 SYDVKM. V was trimmed by 9 bases and J by 3 bases, leaving 9 bases between them. The CDR3 sequence is CASYNIYNEQFF. In nucleotides, the CDR3 is TGTGCCAGTTACAATATCTACAATGAGCAGTTCTTC.

About this clonotype: It differs at one base from a far larger clone, so likely a read error. This chain connects TRBV6-4 to TRBJ1-6; possibly TRBD1 for D (6 bases). This CDR3 comprises 16 residues. Germline CDR1 MRHNA, CDR2 SNTAGT. The CDR3 here is CASSYDSPGANSPIHF. The CDR3 DNA is TGTGCCAGCAGTTATGACTCCCCGGGGGCAAATTCACCCATCCACTTT.

This clonotype is labeled medium-sized. The rearrangement joins TRBV20-1 to TRBJ2-7, with TRBD2 matching over 11 bases. Germline V gene sequence: CDR1 DFQATT, CDR2 SNEGSKA (reference sequence). V lost 3 bases, J lost 2 bases, and 6 bases stayed unmatched. CDR3 size: 15 residues. CDR3: CSASKGLAVAYEQYF. In DNA form, the CDR3 reads TGCAGTGCTAGTAAGGGACTAGCGGTCGCCTACGAGCAGTACTTC.

The chain has TRBV5-1 and TRBJ2-7; 11 bases line up with TRBD1. J gave up 3 bases and V 1 base, and 6 bases lay outside the gene matches. This CDR3 contains 16 residues. Germline lookup yields CDR1 SGHRS and CDR2 YFSETQ. The CDR3 reads CASSLYQDRGLYEQYF. DNA of the CDR3: TGCGCCAGCAGCTTGTATCAGGACAGGGGGCTCTACGAGCAGTACTTC.

A note on this clonotype: A much larger clone differs by one base, so this may be a read error. The V and J genes are TRBV6-2 or TRBV6-3 and TRBJ2-5; D is tentatively TRBD1 or TRBD2 (6 bases each). This CDR3 is built from 18 residues. Germline CDR1 is MNHEY and CDR2 is SVGEGT. Trimming took off 5 bases at V and 0 bases at J, with 22 bases between the two ends. The CDR3 region has the DNA TGTGCCAGCAGTCCTATAGGGGGGCGCCACGAGTACCAAGAGACCCAGTACTTC. It encodes CASSPIGGRHEYQETQYF.

In regard to this clonotype: A single base separates this from a much larger clone, so it may be a read error. The chain links TRBV11-1 to TRBJ2-5, with D possibly being TRBD1 (5 bases). The CDR3 extends over 14 amino acids. V was shortened by 4 bases and J by 1 base, with 10 bases between the two germline ends. CDR1 and CDR2 (germline): SGHAT, FQDESV (reference sequence). The CDR3 DNA reads as TGTGCCAGCAGCTCCGACAGTACCCAAGAGACCCAGTACTTC. Translating gives CASSSDSTQETQYF. Combining the CDR3 with reference TRBV11-1 and TRBJ2-5 gives the whole variable domain EAEVAQSPRYKITEKSQAVAFWCDPISGHATLYWYRQILGQGPELLVQFQDESVVDDSQLPKDRFSAERLKGVDSTLKIQPAELGDSAMYLCASSSDSTQETQYFGPGTRLLVL.

The chain joins TRBV5-4 to TRBJ2-7, with D perhaps matching TRBD2 (5 bases). V lost 0 bases and J 7 bases, leaving 17 bases between the germline ends. The germline V gene encodes CDR1 SGHNT and CDR2 YYREEE (reference sequence). This CDR3 has 15 residues. CDR3 region: CASSLGLSGKREQYF. In DNA, the CDR3 is TGTGCCAGCAGCTTGGGACTATCGGGAAAGCGTGAGCAGTACTTC.

In its sample, this clonotype was seen once. A much larger clone sits a single nucleotide away, making a read error possible. The chain recombines TRBV3-1 with TRBJ1-1; 8 nucleotides line up with TRBD1. This CDR3 has 13 amino acids. Germline lookup yields CDR1 LGHDT and CDR2 YNNKEL (reference sequence). V gave up 3 bases and J gave up 11 bases; unmatched junction bases: 8. This CDR3 is CASSHGQGGVAFF. CDR3 bases: TGTGCCAGCAGCCACGGACAGGGAGGGGTGGCTTTCTTT.

Many counts were recorded for this clonotype. This rearrangement joins TRBV3-1 to TRBJ2-5, with a weak D call TRBD1 (6 bases). The CDR3 runs to 15 residues. The germline V gene encodes CDR1 LGHDT and CDR2 YNNKEL (reference sequence). Trimming removed 2 bases at V and 5 bases at J, with 15 bases between. The CDR3 loop reads CASSQQGIATETQYF. CDR3 DNA: TGTGCCAGCAGCCAACAGGGGATTGCAACGGAGACCCAGTACTTC.

On this clonotype: Given a far larger clone just one base away, this is likely a sequencing read error. This chain links TRBV15 with TRBJ2-5, with 7 bases fitting TRBD2. The J call is doubtful: the DNA matches TRBJ2-1 better. The CDR3 has 14 amino acids. CDR1 is LNHNV and CDR2 is YYDKDF in the germline V gene (reference sequence). CDR3 in amino acids: CATSQGGSIVEQFF. CDR3 bases: TGTGCCACCAGTCAAGGCGGGAGCATAGTGGAGCAGTTCTTC.

This clonotype occurred many times. The chain employs TRBV7-9 and TRBJ2-7; D remains unclear. Trimming pared 2 bases from V and 2 bases from J, leaving 19 bases between. Per the germline V gene, CDR1 is SEHNR and CDR2 is FQNEAQ (reference sequence). The CDR3 has 17 residues. CDR3 sequence (DNA): TGTGCCAGCAGCTTACGGTTCGCGGCAGGAGACACCTACGAGCAGTACTTC. Its translation: CASSLRFAAGDTYEQYF.

This clonotype was counted at least ten times. This rearrangement joins TRBV18 to TRBJ2-2; 7 bases match TRBD1. The V and J ends lost 1 base and 4 bases, in that order; junction bases with no gene match: 3. CDR3 length equals 15 residues. Germline V lookup: CDR1 KGHSH, CDR2 LQKENI. As DNA, the CDR3 is TGTGCCAGCTCACCACAGGGACAGTCCACCGGGGAGCTGTTTTTT. Protein sequence: CASSPQGQSTGELFF.

Regarding this clonotype: A junction end diverges from the germline sequence, so it may reflect a read error. CDR3 in DNA: TGTGCCAGCAGCTTAGCGACGGGAGTAAAGACCAAGTACTTC. The encoded protein is CASSLATGVKTKYF. V and J are TRBV7-2 and TRBJ2-5, with D perhaps TRBD2 (6 bases). CDR3 size: 14 residues. From germline, CDR1 is SGHTA and CDR2 FQGNSA.

This sequence joins TRBV5-1 and TRBJ1-1, with unresolved D. V was cut by 4 bases and J by 1 base, with 14 bases left in between. The CDR3 length is 15 residues. In germline, CDR1 is SGHRS, CDR2 YFSETQ. In DNA, the CDR3 is TGCGCCAGCAGCGTTCAGCCGAGCGAGAACACTGAAGCTTTCTTT. Its translation is CASSVQPSENTEAFF.

The chain is built from TRBV11-2 and TRBJ2-2; D gene uncertain. Germline lookup yields CDR1 SGHAT and CDR2 FQNNGV. This CDR3 is 15 amino acids long. Between the trimmed V and J ends, which lost 1 base and 2 bases, there was a span of 8 bases. The CDR3 spells CASSLVQDNTGELFF. As DNA, the CDR3 is TGTGCCAGCAGCTTAGTGCAGGATAACACCGGGGAGCTGTTTTTT. The full variable domain, rest sourced from reference TRBV11-2 and TRBJ2-2, is EAGVAQSPRYKIIEKRQSVAFWCNPISGHATLYWYQQILGQGPKLLIQFQNNGVVDDSQLPKDRFSAERLKGVDSTLKIQPAKLEDSAVYLCASSLVQDNTGELFFGEGSRLTVL.

This clonotype was recorded at least ten times. The rearrangement uses TRBV20-1 and TRBJ2-3, with TRBD2 matching over 10 bases. Germline V lookup: CDR1 DFQATT, CDR2 SNEGSKA (reference sequence). The junction had 3 bases not matched to a gene; V was cut back by 6 bases and J by 3 bases. CDR3 length: 13 residues. The CDR3 bases are TGCAGTGCCCCGGGACTAGCGACAGATACGCAGTATTTT. Translated: CSAPGLATDTQYF.

This clonotype was observed at least ten times. CDR3 sequence (DNA): TGTGCCAGCAGCCAGGGAAGGGGGGCGCGCCAAGAGACCCAGTACTTC. As protein: CASSQGRGARQETQYF. The chain couples TRBV3-1 to TRBJ2-5; D is perhaps TRBD1 or TRBD2 (6 bases each). CDR1 LGHDT and CDR2 YNNKEL come from the germline V gene (reference sequence). The CDR3 totals 16 residues. The V and J ends lost 3 bases and 1 base respectively, with 15 bases between them.

This clonotype occurred many times. The chain couples TRBV5-1 to TRBJ2-3, with TRBD2 matching 13 bases. Germline trimming cut 2 bases from V and 4 bases from J; bases unmatched to any gene: 4. The CDR3 has 16 amino acids. Germline CDR1 reads SGHRS; CDR2 reads YFSETQ. The CDR3 sequence is CASSLLAGGPSDTQYF. CDR3 nucleotide sequence: TGCGCCAGCAGCTTACTAGCGGGAGGGCCTTCAGATACGCAGTATTTT.

This clonotype is a singleton in its sample. The CDR3 is CASSLATSTDTQYF. The CDR3 nucleotides read TGTGCCAGCAGCTTAGCGACTAGCACAGATACGCAGTATTTT. This chain links TRBV7-2 with TRBJ2-3, with unresolved D. The CDR3 covers 14 residues. Per germline, CDR1 SGHTA and CDR2 FQGNSA. V was pared by 0 bases and J by 0 bases, with 4 bases between.

This clonotype was observed at least ten times. The chain has TRBV7-2 and TRBJ2-3, with TRBD2 identical over 12 bases. V trimming: 3 bases; J trimming: 3 bases; junction bases outside the gene matches: 1. The CDR3 is 15 amino acids. The germline CDR1 and CDR2 sequences are SGHTA and FQGNSA. The CDR3 protein is CASSLTSGSTDTQYF. CDR3 coding DNA: TGTGCCAGCAGCTTGACTAGCGGGAGTACAGATACGCAGTATTTT.

The CDR3 protein is CASSPVGGSNYGYTF. The CDR3 DNA sequence: TGTGCCAGCAGTCCTGTAGGGGGCTCTAACTATGGCTACACCTTC. The chain employs TRBV28 and TRBJ1-2; 7 bases agree with TRBD1. The CDR3 length is 15 residues. With 5 bases clipped from V and 0 bases from J, the junction kept 6 bases outside the gene matches. Germline V gene sequence: CDR1 MDHEN, CDR2 SYDVKM.

This clonotype occurred many times. J is TRBJ2-1 and V is TRBV12-3 or TRBV12-4; perhaps TRBD2 as D (6 bases). Trimming pared 8 bases from V and 7 bases from J, leaving 15 bases between. This CDR3 region has 13 residues. The CDR3 coding sequence is TGTGCCAGCCTGGCCGCACGGGGGAATGAGCAGTTCTTC. Protein sequence: CASLAARGNEQFF.

This clonotype was counted many times. The J gene is TRBJ1-4, the V gene TRBV12-3 or TRBV12-4, with TRBD1 identical over 8 bases. Trimming removed 8 bases from V and 4 bases from J; junction bases left unmatched: 9. This CDR3 has 15 amino acids. The CDR3 protein is CASGKLTGVNEKLFF. The DNA of the CDR3 is TGTGCCAGCGGAAAATTGACAGGGGTTAATGAAAAACTGTTTTTT.

Regarding this clonotype: This likely came from a read error, as a far larger clone is one base away. The chain uses TRBV7-2 and TRBJ1-1; the D gene is possibly TRBD1 (5 bases). The germline gives CDR1 SGHTA, CDR2 FQGNSA. The CDR3 runs to 15 residues. Trimming took 3 bases from V and 3 from J, leaving 14 bases between them. The CDR3 sequence: CASSLWREGHTEAFF. The CDR3 DNA sequence: TGTGCCAGCAGCTTGTGGAGGGAGGGGCACACTGAAGCTTTCTTT. The full variable domain, completed using reference TRBV7-2 and TRBJ1-1, is GAGVSQSPSNKVTEKGKDVELRCDPISGHTALYWYRQSLGQGLEFLIYFQGNSAPDKSGLPSDRFSAERTGGSVSTLTIQRTQQEDSAVYLCASSLWREGHTEAFFGQGTRLTVV.

The rearrangement links TRBV9 to TRBJ1-4; 7 bases match TRBD1. V lost 3 bases and J lost 8; bases outside the gene matches: 10. CDR3 length: 15 residues. Germline V gives CDR1 SGDLS, CDR2 YYNGEE. CDR3 sequence: CASSGSGGMGEKLFF. CDR3 nucleotides: TGTGCCAGCAGCGGATCAGGGGGTATGGGAGAAAAACTGTTTTTT.